The clone carrying this T cell receptor beta chain was recorded a few times. This sample is part of a study of CD8+ T cells in alopecia areata. It was cDNA, reverse transcribed from extracted RNA, that served as the sequencing template. Clones were sequenced by immunoSEQ multiplex PCR, and TCRdb holds only the in-frame ones, with some missing. The table has 150,000 to 200,000 clones, more than 55% seen once. The CDR3 sequence is 15 residues long. V shed 5 bases and J 7 bases; nucleotides not matched to a gene: 13. Germline CDR1 is SQVTM and CDR2 is ANQGSEA. The treatment here: oral pan-JAK inhibitor, 5-10 mg twice daily.

This rearrangement joins TRBV29-1 to TRBJ2-1; 8 nucleotides align to TRBD2. The material was CD4+ T cells sorted from blood, obtained around week 49, from a patient treated with tofacitinib. The sequence came from a human donor with alopecia areata. Written as DNA, the CDR3 is TGCAGCGTTCTTGGGCGGGGGGTTGGTACGAATGAGCAGTTCTTC. Amino acid sequence: CSVLGRGVGTNEQFF.